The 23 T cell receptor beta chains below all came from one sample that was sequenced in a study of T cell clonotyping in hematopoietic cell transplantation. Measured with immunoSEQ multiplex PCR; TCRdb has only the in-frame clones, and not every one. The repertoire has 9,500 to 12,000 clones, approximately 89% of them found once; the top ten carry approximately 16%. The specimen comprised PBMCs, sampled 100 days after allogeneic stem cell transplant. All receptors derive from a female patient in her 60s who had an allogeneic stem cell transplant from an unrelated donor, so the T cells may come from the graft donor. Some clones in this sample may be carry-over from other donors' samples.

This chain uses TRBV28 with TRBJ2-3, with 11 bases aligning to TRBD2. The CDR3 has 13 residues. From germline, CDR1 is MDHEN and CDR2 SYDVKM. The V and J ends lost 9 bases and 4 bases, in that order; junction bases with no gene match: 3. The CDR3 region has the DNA TGTGCCAGTCTAGCGGGAGGAGCAGATACGCAGTATTTT. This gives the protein CASLAGGADTQYF.

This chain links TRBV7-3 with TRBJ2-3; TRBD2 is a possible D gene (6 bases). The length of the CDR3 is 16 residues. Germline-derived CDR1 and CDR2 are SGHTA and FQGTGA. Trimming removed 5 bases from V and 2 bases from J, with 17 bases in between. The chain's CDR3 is CASSLVGAGLTDTQYF. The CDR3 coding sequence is TGTGCCAGCAGCCTCGTTGGAGCGGGCCTCACAGATACGCAGTATTTT.

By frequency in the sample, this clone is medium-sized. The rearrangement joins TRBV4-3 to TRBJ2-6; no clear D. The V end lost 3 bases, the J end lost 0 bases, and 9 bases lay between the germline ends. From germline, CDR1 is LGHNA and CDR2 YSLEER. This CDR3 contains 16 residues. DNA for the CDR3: TGCGCCAGCAGCCAGACACCCTTCTCTGGGGCCAACGTCCTGACTTTC. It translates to CASSQTPFSGANVLTF.

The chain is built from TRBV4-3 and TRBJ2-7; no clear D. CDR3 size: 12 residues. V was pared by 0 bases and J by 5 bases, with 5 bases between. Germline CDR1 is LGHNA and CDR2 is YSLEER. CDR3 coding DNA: TGCGCCAGCAGCCAAGATATGGACGAGCAGTACTTC. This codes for CASSQDMDEQYF.

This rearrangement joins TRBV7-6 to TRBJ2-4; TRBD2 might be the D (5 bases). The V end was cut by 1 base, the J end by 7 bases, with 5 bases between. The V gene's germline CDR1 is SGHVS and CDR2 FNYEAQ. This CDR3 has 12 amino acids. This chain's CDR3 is CASSLGGNIQYF. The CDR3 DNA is TGTGCCAGCAGCTTAGGCGGGAACATTCAGTACTTC.

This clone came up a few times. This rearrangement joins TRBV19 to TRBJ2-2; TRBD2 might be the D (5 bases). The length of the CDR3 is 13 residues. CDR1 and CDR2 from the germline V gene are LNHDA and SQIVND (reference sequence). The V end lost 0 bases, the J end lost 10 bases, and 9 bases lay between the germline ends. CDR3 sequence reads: CASSIDLREELFF. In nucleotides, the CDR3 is TGTGCCAGTAGTATAGATCTACGGGAGGAGCTGTTTTTT.

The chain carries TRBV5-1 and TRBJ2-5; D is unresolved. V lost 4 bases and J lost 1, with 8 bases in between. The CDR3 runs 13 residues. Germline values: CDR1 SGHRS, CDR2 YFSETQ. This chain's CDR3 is CASSRTVQETQYF. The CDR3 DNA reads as TGCGCCAGCAGCCGAACGGTCCAAGAGACCCAGTACTTC.

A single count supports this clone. In DNA, the CDR3 is TGTGCCAGCATTCCAACCGGGACAGGGGCCGGGGAGCAGTACTTC. Translating it yields CASIPTGTGAGEQYF. The chain combines TRBV6-5 with TRBJ2-7; 10 bases align to TRBD1. CDR3 size: 15 residues. With 7 bases clipped from V and 7 bases from J, the junction kept 13 bases outside the gene matches. Germline CDR1 and CDR2: MNHEY and SVGAGI.

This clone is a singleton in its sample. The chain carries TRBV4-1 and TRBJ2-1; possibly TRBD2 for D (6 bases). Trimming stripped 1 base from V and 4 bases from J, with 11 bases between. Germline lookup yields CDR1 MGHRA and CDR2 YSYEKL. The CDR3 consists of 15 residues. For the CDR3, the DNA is TGCGCCAGCAGCCAAGTTCCGGCGGGATACAATGAGCAGTTCTTC. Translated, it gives CASSQVPAGYNEQFF.

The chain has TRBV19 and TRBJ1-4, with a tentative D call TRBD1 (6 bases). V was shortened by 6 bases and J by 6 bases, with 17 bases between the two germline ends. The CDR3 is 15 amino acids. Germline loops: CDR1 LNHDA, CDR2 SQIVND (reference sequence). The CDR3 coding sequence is TGTGCCAGTAGAACGACAGGTACAAGTCATGAAAAACTGTTTTTT. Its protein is CASRTTGTSHEKLFF.

CDR3 loop: CASSLEGKYNEQFF. CDR3 coding DNA: TGTGCCAGCAGCTTAGAGGGCAAATACAATGAGCAGTTCTTC. V gene TRBV7-9 combines with J gene TRBJ2-1, with D unclear. V was trimmed by 1 base and J by 4 bases, leaving 8 bases between them. The length of the CDR3 is 14 residues. The germline gives CDR1 SEHNR, CDR2 FQNEAQ (reference sequence). The full variable domain, rest sourced from reference TRBV7-9 and TRBJ2-1, is DTGVSQNPRHKITKRGQNVTFRCDPISEHNRLYWYRQTLGQGPEFLTYFQNEAQLEKSRLLSDRFSAERPKGSFSTLEIQRTEQGDSAMYLCASSLEGKYNEQFFGPGTRLTVL.

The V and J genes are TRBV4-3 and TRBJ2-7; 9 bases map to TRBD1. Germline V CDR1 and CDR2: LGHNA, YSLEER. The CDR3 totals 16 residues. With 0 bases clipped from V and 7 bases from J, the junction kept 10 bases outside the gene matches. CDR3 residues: CASSQDVGTGSWEQYF. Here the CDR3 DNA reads TGCGCCAGCAGCCAAGATGTGGGGACAGGGTCCTGGGAGCAGTACTTC.

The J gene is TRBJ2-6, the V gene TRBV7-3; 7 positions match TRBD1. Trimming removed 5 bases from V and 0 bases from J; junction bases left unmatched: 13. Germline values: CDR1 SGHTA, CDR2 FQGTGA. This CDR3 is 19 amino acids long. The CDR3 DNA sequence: TGTGCCAGCAGCCGATTCGGACAGGAGTTTCTCTCTGGGGCCAACGTCCTGACTTTC. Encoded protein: CASSRFGQEFLSGANVLTF.

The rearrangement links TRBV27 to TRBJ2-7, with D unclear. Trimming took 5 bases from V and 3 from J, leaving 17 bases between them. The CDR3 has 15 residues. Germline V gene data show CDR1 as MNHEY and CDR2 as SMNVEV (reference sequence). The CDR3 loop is CASSASGPKLYEQYF. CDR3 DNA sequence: TGTGCCAGCAGTGCCTCCGGGCCGAAACTCTACGAGCAGTACTTC.

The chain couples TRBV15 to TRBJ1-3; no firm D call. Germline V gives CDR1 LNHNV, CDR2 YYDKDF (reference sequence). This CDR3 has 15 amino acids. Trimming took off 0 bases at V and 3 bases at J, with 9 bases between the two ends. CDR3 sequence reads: CATSRDSLSGNTIYF. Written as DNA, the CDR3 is TGTGCCACCAGCAGAGATTCTCTGAGTGGAAACACCATATATTTT. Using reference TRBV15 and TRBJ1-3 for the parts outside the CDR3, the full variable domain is DAMVIQNPRYQVTQFGKPVTLSCSQTLNHNVMYWYQQKSSQAPKLLFHYYDKDFNNEADTPDNFQSRRPNTSFCFLDIRSPGLGDTAMYLCATSRDSLSGNTIYFGEGSWLTVV.

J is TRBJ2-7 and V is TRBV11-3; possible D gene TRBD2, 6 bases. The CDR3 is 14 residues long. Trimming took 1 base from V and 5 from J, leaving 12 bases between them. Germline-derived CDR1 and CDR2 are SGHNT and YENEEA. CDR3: CASSLGGGVDEQYF. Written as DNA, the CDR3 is TGTGCCAGCAGCTTAGGAGGAGGGGTTGACGAGCAGTACTTC.

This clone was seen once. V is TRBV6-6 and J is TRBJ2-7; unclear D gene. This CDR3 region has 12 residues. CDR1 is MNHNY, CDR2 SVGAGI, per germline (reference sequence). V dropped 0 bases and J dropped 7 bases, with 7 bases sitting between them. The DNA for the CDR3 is TGTGCCAGCAGTTACTCGATACGTGAGCAGTACTTC. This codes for CASSYSIREQYF.

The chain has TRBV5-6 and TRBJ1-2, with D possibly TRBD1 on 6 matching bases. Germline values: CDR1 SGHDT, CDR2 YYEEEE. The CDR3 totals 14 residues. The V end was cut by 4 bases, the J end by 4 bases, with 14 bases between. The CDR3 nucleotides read TGTGCCAGCAGCCCCGGGACACCTAGCTATGGCTACACCTTC. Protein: CASSPGTPSYGYTF.

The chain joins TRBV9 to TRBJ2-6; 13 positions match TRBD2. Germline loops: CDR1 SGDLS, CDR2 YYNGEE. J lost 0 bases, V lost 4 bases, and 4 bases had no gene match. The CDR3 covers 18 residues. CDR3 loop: CASSLRTSGSSGANVLTF. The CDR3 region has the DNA TGTGCCAGCAGCCTTCGGACTAGCGGGAGCTCTGGGGCCAACGTCCTGACTTTC.

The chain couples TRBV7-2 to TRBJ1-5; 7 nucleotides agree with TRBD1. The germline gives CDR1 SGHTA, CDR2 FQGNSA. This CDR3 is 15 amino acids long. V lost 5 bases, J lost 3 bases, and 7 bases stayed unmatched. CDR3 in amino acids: CASSPKTGSNQPQHF. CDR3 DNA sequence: TGTGCCAGCAGCCCCAAGACAGGGTCCAATCAGCCCCAGCATTTT.

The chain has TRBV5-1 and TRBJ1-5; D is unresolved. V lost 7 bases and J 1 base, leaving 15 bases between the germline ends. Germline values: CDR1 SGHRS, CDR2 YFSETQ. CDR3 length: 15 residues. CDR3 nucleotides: TGCGCCAGCGTACGCTTAAAGGACAGCAATCAGCCCCAGCATTTT. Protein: CASVRLKDSNQPQHF.

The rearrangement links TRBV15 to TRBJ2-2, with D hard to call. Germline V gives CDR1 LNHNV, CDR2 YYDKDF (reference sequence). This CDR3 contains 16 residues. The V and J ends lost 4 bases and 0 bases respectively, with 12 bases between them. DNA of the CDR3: TGTGCCACCAGCAAACTCGGCACCTCGAACACCGGGGAGCTGTTTTTT. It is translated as CATSKLGTSNTGELFF.

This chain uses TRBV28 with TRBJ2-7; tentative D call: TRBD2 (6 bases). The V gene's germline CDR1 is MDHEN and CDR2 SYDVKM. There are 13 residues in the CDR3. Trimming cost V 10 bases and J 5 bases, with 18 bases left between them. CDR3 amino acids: CATLSTGVDEQYF. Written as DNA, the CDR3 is TGTGCCACCCTAAGCACGGGAGTTGACGAGCAGTACTTC. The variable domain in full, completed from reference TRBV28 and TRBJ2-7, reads DVKVTQSSRYLVKRTGEKVFLECVQDMDHENMFWYRQDPGLGLRLIYFSYDVKMKEKGDIPEGYSVSREKKERFSLILESASTNQTSMYLCATLSTGVDEQYFGPGTRLTVT.